Below, 21 T cell receptor beta chains from the same sample are listed, as sequenced in a study of cytomegalovirus exposure and HLA in healthy donors. The study ran its PCR with 60 Vbeta and 13 Jbeta primers. The method was immunoSEQ multiplex PCR; TCRdb's version includes in-frame clones alone and lacks a portion of them. The table lists 160,000 or so clones, 60% to 85% of them singletons. Sequencing was done on a sample of PBMCs. These receptors came from a woman between 40 and 55 years old in good health and CMV-seronegative.

The chain carries TRBV4-1 and TRBJ2-1, with 7 bases identical to TRBD1. CDR1 is MGHRA and CDR2 is YSYEKL in the germline V gene. Trimming at V came to 1 base and at J to 4 bases, leaving 4 bases not matched to a gene. This CDR3 contains 15 residues. The CDR3 sequence: CASSQVGGSYNEQFF. The DNA for the CDR3 is TGCGCCAGCAGCCAAGTAGGGGGCTCGTACAATGAGCAGTTCTTC.

CDR3 sequence (DNA): TGTGCCACCAGCACGGGACAGGGAGGAAACACCATATATTTT. Amino acids: CATSTGQGGNTIYF. The chain couples TRBV15 to TRBJ1-3; 9 bases fit TRBD1. CDR3 length: 14 residues. J gave up 4 bases and V 4 bases, and 2 bases lay outside the gene matches. Per germline, CDR1 LNHNV and CDR2 YYDKDF (reference sequence).

This clone has just a few counts. The J gene is TRBJ1-3, the V gene TRBV4-1; D gene unclear. The CDR3 runs to 17 residues. Germline CDR1 is MGHRA and CDR2 is YSYEKL. Trimming removed 2 bases at V and 2 bases at J, with 16 bases between. The CDR3 loop reads CASSQSWSRGPGNTIYF. In DNA, the CDR3 is TGCGCCAGCAGCCAATCTTGGTCGCGCGGTCCTGGAAACACCATATATTTT.

Only one count was recorded for this clone. This chain uses TRBV4-1 with TRBJ2-1; 8 nucleotides line up with TRBD2. V dropped 0 bases and J dropped 0; count of bases not matched to a gene: 7. From germline, CDR1 is MGHRA and CDR2 YSYEKL. This CDR3 contains 18 residues. This chain's CDR3 is CASSQDLRGGISYNEQFF. The CDR3 coding sequence is TGCGCCAGCAGCCAAGATCTACGGGGGGGTATCTCCTACAATGAGCAGTTCTTC.

The chain is built from TRBV6-5 and TRBJ2-7; no clear D. The length of the CDR3 is 12 residues. The ends were cut back, 7 bases at V and 4 bases at J, with 11 bases in the middle. Germline values: CDR1 MNHEY, CDR2 SVGAGI. In nucleotides, the CDR3 is TGTGCCAGCAATAACATCGGGTACGAGCAGTACTTC. Translating gives CASNNIGYEQYF.

V usage is TRBV7-8 and J usage is TRBJ1-6, with no clear D. This CDR3 has 16 residues. Germline-derived CDR1 and CDR2 are SGHVS and FQNEAQ. The ends were cut back, 5 bases at V and 10 bases at J, with 21 bases in the middle. The CDR3 coding sequence is TGTGCCAGCAGCCTCACCCTTGGCACAAGGAGGTCACCCCTCCACTTT. This sequence encodes CASSLTLGTRRSPLHF.

The V and J genes are TRBV11-2 and TRBJ1-2; D is possibly TRBD1 (6 bases). The V and J ends lost 1 base and 4 bases respectively, with 13 bases between them. The CDR3 spans 15 residues. Germline assignment: CDR1 SGHAT and CDR2 FQNNGV. The CDR3 sequence: CASSLAYREGYGYTF. The CDR3 bases are TGTGCCAGCAGCTTAGCTTACAGGGAGGGCTATGGCTACACCTTC.

This clone occurred once. This chain connects TRBV2 to TRBJ2-3; a weak D match, TRBD2 (6 bases). Germline V CDR1 and CDR2: SNHLY, FYNNEI. V gave up 9 bases and J gave up 0 bases, with 10 bases separating them. The CDR3 runs to 13 residues. The CDR3 DNA sequence: TGTGCCAGACGAGGGACTAGCACAGATACGCAGTATTTT. It codes for CARRGTSTDTQYF.

The J gene is TRBJ2-2, the V gene TRBV11-1; 13 bases agree with TRBD2. The CDR3 is made up of 15 amino acids. V shed 5 bases, J shed 7 bases, and the junction held 4 bases outside the gene matches. Germline V lookup: CDR1 SGHAT, CDR2 FQDESV (reference sequence). CDR3 DNA sequence: TGTGCCAGCAGCGAAAGACTAGCGGGGGGCGGGGAGCTGTTTTTT. It specifies CASSERLAGGGELFF.

The chain recombines TRBV28 with TRBJ2-1; perhaps TRBD2 as D (6 bases). Trimming took 2 bases from V and 10 from J, leaving 15 bases between them. The CDR3 contains 14 residues. Germline-derived CDR1 and CDR2 are MDHEN and SYDVKM. The DNA for the CDR3 is TGTGCCAGCAGTTTAGGGGGGACCCTCAGGGAGCAGTTCTTC. Translated: CASSLGGTLREQFF.

This clone was detected only once. This chain joins TRBV19 and TRBJ1-1, with D maybe TRBD1 (6 bases). Germline lookup yields CDR1 LNHDA and CDR2 SQIVND (reference sequence). Trimming cost V 6 bases and J 5 bases, with 13 bases left between them. The CDR3 has 13 amino acids. The CDR3 sequence is CASRSRGGTEAFF. The CDR3 DNA follows: TGTGCCAGTAGATCCAGGGGAGGGACTGAAGCTTTCTTT. Together with reference TRBV19 and TRBJ1-1, the CDR3 gives the full variable domain: DGGITQSPKYLFRKEGQNVTLSCEQNLNHDAMYWYRQDPGQGLRLIYYSQIVNDFQKGDIAEGYSVSREKKESFPLTVTSAQKNPTAFYLCASRSRGGTEAFFGQGTRLTVV.

This rearrangement joins TRBV7-8 to TRBJ2-6; no firm D call. Germline V CDR1 and CDR2: SGHVS, FQNEAQ. The CDR3 runs 17 residues. The V gene lost 1 base and the J gene lost 1 base, with 11 bases spanning the gap. The CDR3 reads CASSLVTGRSGANVLTF. For the CDR3, the DNA is TGTGCCAGCAGCTTAGTTACGGGTCGGTCTGGGGCCAACGTCCTGACTTTC.

This chain connects TRBV6-5 to TRBJ1-1; weak D call: TRBD1 (6 bases). Germline CDR1 MNHEY, CDR2 SVGAGI. The CDR3 totals 15 residues. V lost 7 bases and J 1 base, leaving 16 bases between the germline ends. Written as DNA, the CDR3 is TGTGCCAGCAAGTTGGGGGCACAGTCGAACACTGAAGCTTTCTTT. Translated: CASKLGAQSNTEAFF.

This rearrangement joins TRBV6-5 to TRBJ2-7; 8 positions agree with TRBD2. The trim removed 4 bases at V and 11 bases at J, leaving 10 bases unmatched. CDR3 length: 13 residues. The germline V gene has CDR1 MNHEY and CDR2 SVGAGI. The CDR3 DNA follows: TGTGCCAGCAGTTCCACCGGGGGGGACTCGGAGTACTTC. Protein sequence: CASSSTGGDSEYF.

The V and J genes are TRBV29-1 and TRBJ1-1; 11 nucleotides match TRBD1. Germline V lookup: CDR1 SQVTM, CDR2 ANQGSEA. The CDR3 length is 14 residues. With V trimmed by 6 bases and J by 5 bases, 8 bases remained unmatched. The DNA of the CDR3 is TGCAGCGTAGGACAGGGGGCGCGGGGTACTGAAGCTTTCTTT. Translated, it gives CSVGQGARGTEAFF.

The CDR3 spells CASSLGGAGAINEQFF. The CDR3 DNA follows: TGTGCCAGCAGCTTGGGGGGTGCGGGGGCGATCAATGAGCAGTTCTTC. This rearrangement joins TRBV11-2 to TRBJ2-1, with D perhaps matching TRBD2 (7 bases). CDR3 length: 16 amino acids. CDR1 is SGHAT and CDR2 is FQNNGV in the germline V gene. The germline V and J ends were trimmed by 3 bases and 6 bases, with 18 bases remaining between them.

This rearrangement joins TRBV4-1 to TRBJ1-1, with D perhaps TRBD1 (6 bases). Looked up from germline, CDR1 is MGHRA and CDR2 is YSYEKL. CDR3 length: 16 residues. Trimming cost V 2 bases and J 3 bases, with 16 bases left between them. The CDR3 DNA is TGCGCCAGCAGCCAAATGGGGCAGGGGCTGGACACTGAAGCTTTCTTT. Protein sequence: CASSQMGQGLDTEAFF.

CDR3 DNA: TGCAGTGCTATGTCGGGGTACGAGCAGTACTTC. Encoded protein: CSAMSGYEQYF. The chain combines TRBV20-1 with TRBJ2-7; TRBD2 might be the D (5 bases). This CDR3 has 11 amino acids. The V end lost 4 bases, the J end lost 4 bases, and 8 bases lay between the germline ends. Germline V CDR1 and CDR2: DFQATT, SNEGSKA (reference sequence).

The rearrangement uses TRBV2 and TRBJ1-4; 8 nucleotides agree with TRBD1. The CDR3 has 15 amino acids. Germline V gene sequence: CDR1 SNHLY, CDR2 FYNNEI. With V trimmed by 6 bases and J by 0 bases, 3 bases remained unmatched. CDR3 residues: CASRSQGATNEKLFF. CDR3 DNA sequence: TGTGCCAGCAGGTCACAGGGGGCAACTAATGAAAAACTGTTTTTT.

CDR3: CASSLGGNTDTQYF. CDR3 DNA: TGTGCCAGCAGCTTGGGCGGAAACACAGATACGCAGTATTTT. The J gene is TRBJ2-3, the V gene TRBV5-4; D gene unclear. The germline V gene has CDR1 SGHNT and CDR2 YYREEE (reference sequence). The CDR3 length is 14 residues. The V gene lost 0 bases and the J gene lost 2 bases, with 7 bases spanning the gap.

Note on this clone: One end of the junction is discordant with germline, which a read error may explain. The chain carries TRBV5-1 and TRBJ2-1; tentatively, D is TRBD1 (6 bases). The V gene's germline CDR1 is SGHRS and CDR2 YFSETQ. This CDR3 comprises 14 residues. The CDR3 loop reads CASSLVPDSNERFF. As DNA, the CDR3 is TGCGCCAGCAGCTTGGTCCCGGACAGCAATGAGCGGTTCTTC.